The source of this T cell receptor beta chain is a study of CD8+ T cells in alopecia areata. Study information: Treatment comprised oral tofacitinib, 5 to 10 mg twice daily, in treated patients. General study points: Higher clonality than in normal scalp was seen in lesional scalp, especially alopecia totalis/universalis.

A remark on this clone: Its antigen is undetermined.

Sequencing templates came from extracted RNA that was reverse transcribed into cDNA. Using immunoSEQ multiplex PCR, the repertoire was profiled, and TCRdb retains in-frame clones only, with some absent. Among some 200,000 clones, around three fifths were seen once, and the ten largest hold roughly 15%. V lost 8 bases to trimming and J lost 11 bases; unmatched junction nucleotides: 10. CDR3 length: 14 amino acids. Germline loops: CDR1 SQVTM, CDR2 ANQGSEA. The sample here was CD4+ T cells sorted from blood, taken at week 0. The TCR was taken from a human donor with alopecia areata. The V and J genes are TRBV29-1 and TRBJ2-1, with 15 nucleotides matching TRBD2. The chain's CDR3 is CSPRFGTSGGQQFF. For the CDR3, the DNA is TGCAGCCCAAGGTTCGGGACTAGCGGGGGGCAGCAGTTCTTC.